A selection of T cell receptor beta chains follows, all from one sample in a study of tumor-infiltrating lymphocytes in primary liver carcinoma. From the multiplex PCR reads, TCRdb called clonotypes with MiXCR, one entry per CDR3 protein. The table shows 99,000 or so distinct CDR3 sequences, with approximately 71% occurring only once. The sequenced sample consisted of liver tumor tissue from sampling region 5. Receptors were obtained from a woman aged 60-70 years with primary liver carcinoma and hepatitis B virus infection. CDR3s include the opening cysteine and the closing phenylalanine or tryptophan. Fields, in order: clone size, V gene, CDR3 length, D gene, J gene, CDR3 DNA, CDR3 protein. A D gene is named only where the DNA matches it firmly. The listing skips clone size in some rows; elsewhere it reads once, few, many or a size class.

clone size: many
V gene: TRBV12-3/TRBV12-4
CDR3 length: 12
D gene: .
J gene: TRBJ2-1
CDR3 DNA: TGTGCCAGCAGTCCACAAGACAATGAGCAGTTCTTC
CDR3 protein: CASSPQDNEQFF

clone size: .
V gene: TRBV11-2
CDR3 length: 12
D gene: .
J gene: TRBJ2-1
CDR3 DNA: TGTGCCAGCAGCATAGCAAGCCATGAGCAGTTCTTT
CDR3 protein: CASSIASHEQFF

clone size: .
V gene: TRBV5-1
CDR3 length: 14
D gene: .
J gene: TRBJ1-2
CDR3 DNA: TGTGCCAGCAGCCAAGCCGGGACATGGCGCGGCTACACCTTC
CDR3 protein: CASSQAGTWRGYTF

clone size: .
V gene: TRBV11-2
CDR3 length: 16
D gene: TRBD2
J gene: TRBJ2-1
CDR3 DNA: TGTGCCAGCAGCCCCCTACTAGCGGGAAGCTACAATGAGCAGTTCTTC
CDR3 protein: CASSPLLAGSYNEQFF

clone size: many
V gene: TRBV30
CDR3 length: 16
D gene: TRBD1
J gene: TRBJ2-7
CDR3 DNA: TGTGCCTGGAGCCGTCTTCCGGGACAGGGGAGCGAAGGGCAGTACTTC
CDR3 protein: CAWSRLPGQGSEGQYF

clone size: many
V gene: TRBV6-1
CDR3 length: 17
D gene: TRBD2
J gene: TRBJ2-2
CDR3 DNA: TGTGCCAGCAAGGGGGGTGGACTAGCCGTGAACACCGGGGAGCTGTTTTTT
CDR3 protein: CASKGGGLAVNTGELFF

clone size: once
V gene: TRBV6-1
CDR3 length: 14
D gene: .
J gene: TRBJ1-5
CDR3 DNA: TGTCCCAGCTGTGAATTCAGGGAGAATCAGCCCCAGCATTTT
CDR3 protein: CPSCEFRENQPQHF

clone size: few
V gene: TRBV29-1
CDR3 length: 13
D gene: .
J gene: TRBJ1-2
CDR3 DNA: TGCAGCGTTGGTAGGGGAGCTAACTACGGCTACACCTTC
CDR3 protein: CSVGRGANYGYTF

clone size: .
V gene: TRBV7-9
CDR3 length: 12
D gene: .
J gene: TRBJ1-2
CDR3 DNA: TGTGCCAGCAGCTTTGTCTACTATGGCTACACCTTC
CDR3 protein: CASSFVYYGYTF

clone size: few
V gene: TRBV11-2
CDR3 length: 14
D gene: TRBD1
J gene: TRBJ2-3
CDR3 DNA: TGTGCCAGCAGTGGGGACAGGGGGCCAGATACGCAGTATTTT
CDR3 protein: CASSGDRGPDTQYF

clone size: many
V gene: TRBV6-5
CDR3 length: 15
D gene: TRBD2
J gene: TRBJ2-7
CDR3 DNA: TGTGCCAGCAGTTACCAGGGACTAGTCAGCTACGAGCAGTACTTC
CDR3 protein: CASSYQGLVSYEQYF

clone size: .
V gene: TRBV12-3/TRBV12-4
CDR3 length: 15
D gene: .
J gene: TRBJ1-1
CDR3 DNA: TGTGCCAGCAGTTTTAGATCAGGGATGAACACTGAAGCTTTCTTT
CDR3 protein: CASSFRSGMNTEAFF

clone size: .
V gene: TRBV12-3/TRBV12-4
CDR3 length: 12
D gene: .
J gene: TRBJ1-2
CDR3 DNA: TGTGCCATCTGGCATAACGACTATGGATACACCTTC
CDR3 protein: CAIWHNDYGYTF

clone size: .
V gene: TRBV11-2
CDR3 length: 15
D gene: TRBD2
J gene: TRBJ2-1
CDR3 DNA: TGTGTCAGCAGCTTTGGGACTAGCAGTTACAAAGAGCAGTTCTTC
CDR3 protein: CVSSFGTSSYKEQFF

clone size: .
V gene: TRBV6-1
CDR3 length: 15
D gene: .
J gene: TRBJ2-3
CDR3 DNA: TGTGCCAGCAGTATAAGTGCATCTAGCACAGATACGCAGTATTTT
CDR3 protein: CASSISASSTDTQYF

clone size: .
V gene: TRBV12-3/TRBV12-4
CDR3 length: 13
D gene: .
J gene: TRBJ2-5
CDR3 DNA: TGTGCCAGGAGTACGGATAGGGCCAGGACCCAGTACTTC
CDR3 protein: CARSTDRARTQYF

clone size: few
V gene: TRBV24-1
CDR3 length: 16
D gene: .
J gene: TRBJ2-2
CDR3 DNA: TGTGCCACCAGTCACCCGACAGCACTAAACACCGGGGAGCTGTTTTTT
CDR3 protein: CATSHPTALNTGELFF

clone size: many
V gene: TRBV28
CDR3 length: 15
D gene: .
J gene: TRBJ2-1
CDR3 DNA: TGTGCCAGCAGAACAGGGAAAACCTCCTACAATGAGCAGTTCTTC
CDR3 protein: CASRTGKTSYNEQFF

clone size: .
V gene: TRBV6-5
CDR3 length: 15
D gene: TRBD2
J gene: TRBJ2-7
CDR3 DNA: TGTGCCAGCAGCGCGGCGGCGGGAGGGCACTTTGAGCAGTACTTC
CDR3 protein: CASSAAAGGHFEQYF

clone size: .
V gene: TRBV29-1
CDR3 length: 14
D gene: .
J gene: TRBJ2-5
CDR3 DNA: TGCAGCGTTGGGGGTGGAGGGGCCCCAGAGACCCGGTACTTC
CDR3 protein: CSVGGGGAPETRYF

clone size: .
V gene: TRBV11-3
CDR3 length: 14
D gene: TRBD2
J gene: TRBJ2-2
CDR3 DNA: TGTGCCAGTAACTTAGCGGGGGGCACCGGGGAGCTGTTTTTT
CDR3 protein: CASNLAGGTGELFF

clone size: few
V gene: TRBV5-1
CDR3 length: 13
D gene: .
J gene: TRBJ1-4
CDR3 DNA: TGCGCCAGCAGCTTGCGGTTAGGCGAAAAACTGTTTTTT
CDR3 protein: CASSLRLGEKLFF

clone size: .
V gene: TRBV10-2
CDR3 length: 13
D gene: .
J gene: TRBJ2-1
CDR3 DNA: TGCGCCAGCAGCCCAGCACAGTACGATGAGCAGTTCTTC
CDR3 protein: CASSPAQYDEQFF

clone size: .
V gene: TRBV4-2
CDR3 length: 16
D gene: TRBD2
J gene: TRBJ2-3
CDR3 DNA: TGTACCAGCAGCCAAGGTATGGCGGGAGAGGCAGATACGCAGTATTTT
CDR3 protein: CTSSQGMAGEADTQYF

clone size: medium-sized
V gene: TRBV11-2
CDR3 length: 13
D gene: .
J gene: TRBJ1-6
CDR3 DNA: TGTGCCAGCAGCTTGGGGCTTAATTCACCCCTCCACTTT
CDR3 protein: CASSLGLNSPLHF

clone size: .
V gene: TRBV28
CDR3 length: 14
D gene: .
J gene: TRBJ1-3
CDR3 DNA: TGTGCCAGCAGTTGGGGAAGGGCTGGAAACACCATATATTTT
CDR3 protein: CASSWGRAGNTIYF

clone size: medium-sized
V gene: TRBV6-1
CDR3 length: 15
D gene: TRBD2
J gene: TRBJ2-7
CDR3 DNA: TGTGCCAGCAGTGAAGAGACTAGCGGGAGTTGGGAGCAGTACTTC
CDR3 protein: CASSEETSGSWEQYF

clone size: .
V gene: TRBV29-1
CDR3 length: 11
D gene: .
J gene: TRBJ1-2
CDR3 DNA: .
CDR3 protein: CSVDRNYGCTF

clone size: .
V gene: TRBV28
CDR3 length: 16
D gene: TRBD2
J gene: TRBJ2-1
CDR3 DNA: TGTGTTAGCAGTCCTTTGGGAGGCGGGGGCTACAATGAGCAGTTCTTC
CDR3 protein: CVSSPLGGGGYNEQFF

clone size: once
V gene: TRBV12-3/TRBV12-4
CDR3 length: 15
D gene: .
J gene: TRBJ1-5
CDR3 DNA: TGTGTCAGCAGTCCGACAGGCAACAGCAATCAGCCCCAGCATTTT
CDR3 protein: CVSSPTGNSNQPQHF

clone size: .
V gene: TRBV30
CDR3 length: 13
D gene: .
J gene: TRBJ1-2
CDR3 DNA: TGTGCCTGGAGTGTACGAAGTAATTATGGCCACACCTTC
CDR3 protein: CAWSVRSNYGHTF

clone size: many
V gene: TRBV19
CDR3 length: 15
D gene: .
J gene: TRBJ2-2
CDR3 DNA: TGTGCCAGTCGGTCGGGGGATACAAACACCGGGGAGCTGTTTTTT
CDR3 protein: CASRSGDTNTGELFF

clone size: .
V gene: TRBV29-1
CDR3 length: 18
D gene: .
J gene: TRBJ2-3
CDR3 DNA: TGCAGCGTTGAGGCGTTGGGCAGGGTGGGGGTTAGCACAGATACACACTATTTT
CDR3 protein: CSVEALGRVGVSTDTHYF

clone size: .
V gene: TRBV28
CDR3 length: 14
D gene: .
J gene: TRBJ2-4
CDR3 DNA: TGTGCCAGCAGTTTGGGGGGGCCCAAAAGCATTAAGTACTTC
CDR3 protein: CASSLGGPKSIKYF

clone size: few
V gene: TRBV28
CDR3 length: 17
D gene: TRBD1
J gene: TRBJ1-2
CDR3 DNA: TGTGCCAGCAGTTTAAGGGGGCCCAGTCCTCGAAACTATGGCTACACCTTC
CDR3 protein: CASSLRGPSPRNYGYTF

clone size: .
V gene: TRBV11-2
CDR3 length: 15
D gene: .
J gene: TRBJ2-7
CDR3 DNA: TGTACTAGCAGCTCTCACCTGGGACAGATTTACGAGCAATACTTC
CDR3 protein: CTSSSHLGQIYEQYF

clone size: .
V gene: TRBV12-3/TRBV12-4
CDR3 length: 14
D gene: .
J gene: TRBJ2-6
CDR3 DNA: TGCGCCAGCTGTAAAGCTCAGTCGGTTCGCGTCCTGACTTTC
CDR3 protein: CASCKAQSVRVLTF

clone size: .
V gene: TRBV29-1
CDR3 length: 12
D gene: .
J gene: TRBJ2-2
CDR3 DNA: TGCAGCGTTGGGTGGAGGGACGGGGAACTATTTTTT
CDR3 protein: CSVGWRDGELFF

clone size: few
V gene: TRBV7-9
CDR3 length: 17
D gene: .
J gene: TRBJ2-5
CDR3 DNA: TGTGCCAGCAGCTCCCCGATAAATAGTGAGGGAGTAGAGACCCAGTACTTC
CDR3 protein: CASSSPINSEGVETQYF

clone size: .
V gene: TRBV11-2
CDR3 length: 13
D gene: .
J gene: TRBJ2-1
CDR3 DNA: TGTGCCAGCAGCTTAGATAGGACTGGGGAGCAGTTCTTC
CDR3 protein: CASSLDRTGEQFF

clone size: .
V gene: TRBV5-1
CDR3 length: 18
D gene: TRBD2
J gene: TRBJ2-3
CDR3 DNA: TGCGCCAGCAATTTTCGACGGGAGGGCCTATGGAAGGCAGATACGCAGTATTTT
CDR3 protein: CASNFRREGLWKADTQYF

clone size: .
V gene: TRBV11-2
CDR3 length: 16
D gene: TRBD1
J gene: TRBJ2-2
CDR3 DNA: TGTGCCAGTAGCTTGCCCGGACAGGGGGGTACCCGGAAGCTGTTTTTT
CDR3 protein: CASSLPGQGGTRKLFF

clone size: .
V gene: TRBV11-2
CDR3 length: 14
D gene: .
J gene: TRBJ2-2
CDR3 DNA: TGTGCCAGTAGCTTAGAAAGGGGGTCCAGGGAGCTGTTTTTT
CDR3 protein: CASSLERGSRELFF

clone size: once
V gene: TRBV11-1
CDR3 length: 14
D gene: .
J gene: TRBJ1-1
CDR3 DNA: TGTGTCAGCAGTCTAATGTCCCTGAACACTGAAGCTCTCTTT
CDR3 protein: CVSSLMSLNTEALF

clone size: .
V gene: TRBV6-6
CDR3 length: 17
D gene: TRBD2
J gene: TRBJ2-2
CDR3 DNA: TGTGCCAGCACCCGACTAGCGGGAGATCTGGGCACCGGGGAGCTGTTTTTT
CDR3 protein: CASTRLAGDLGTGELFF

clone size: few
V gene: TRBV28
CDR3 length: 17
D gene: .
J gene: TRBJ2-2
CDR3 DNA: TGTGCCAGCAGTCCGATCAGGGGTGGAAAAAACACCGGGGAGCTGTTTTTT
CDR3 protein: CASSPIRGGKNTGELFF

clone size: .
V gene: TRBV4-2
CDR3 length: 15
D gene: .
J gene: TRBJ2-3
CDR3 DNA: TGTGCCAGCAGCCAAGCACGTTCGCTCAGAGATACGCAGTATTTT
CDR3 protein: CASSQARSLRDTQYF

clone size: many
V gene: TRBV29-1
CDR3 length: 11
D gene: TRBD1
J gene: TRBJ1-2
CDR3 DNA: TGCAGTGCAGGGACAGGGGTGGGCTACACCTTC
CDR3 protein: CSAGTGVGYTF

clone size: .
V gene: TRBV2
CDR3 length: 12
D gene: .
J gene: TRBJ2-3
CDR3 DNA: TGTGACAGCAGTACGGGGGCGGATACGCAGTATTTT
CDR3 protein: CDSSTGADTQYF

clone size: .
V gene: TRBV11-3
CDR3 length: 15
D gene: .
J gene: TRBJ1-1
CDR3 DNA: TGTGCCAGCAGCTTCGATGGGAGGATGAACACTGAAGTTTTCTTT
CDR3 protein: CASSFDGRMNTEVFF